Below are 7 T cell receptor beta chains sequenced from a single sample in a study of blood T cell repertoires in COVID-19. Measured with immunoSEQ multiplex PCR; TCRdb has only the in-frame clones, and not every one. This sample has some 100,000 clones, with 89% found just once. Sequences were obtained from peripheral blood. The receptor source for this set is a woman of 80 years or more with active COVID-19.

The chain couples TRBV9 to TRBJ2-2, with 7 nucleotides matching TRBD2. CDR3 length equals 19 residues. Germline V CDR1 and CDR2: SGDLS, YYNGEE. Trimming removed 2 bases from V and 3 bases from J; junction bases left unmatched: 16. The CDR3 region has the DNA TGTGCCAGCAGCGTCGACGCTAGCGCCGCGGGAGAGGACACCGGGGAGCTGTTTTTT. This translates into CASSVDASAAGEDTGELFF.

This rearrangement joins TRBV4-1 to TRBJ2-3, with 10 bases fitting TRBD2. CDR3 length: 21 residues. From germline, CDR1 is MGHRA and CDR2 YSYEKL. With V trimmed by 1 base and J by 4 bases, 20 bases remained unmatched. CDR3 sequence reads: CASSQVPPSAVLAGDADTQYF. DNA for the CDR3: TGCGCCAGCAGCCAAGTCCCGCCGTCCGCCGTTCTAGCGGGAGATGCAGATACGCAGTATTTT.

The J gene is TRBJ2-7, the V gene TRBV24-1, with 7 bases identical to TRBD1. V shed 4 bases and J 5 bases; nucleotides not matched to a gene: 10. This CDR3 has 15 residues. The germline V gene encodes CDR1 KGHDR and CDR2 SFDVKD. The CDR3 loop reads CATSDPTGVVDEQYF. The CDR3 region has the DNA TGTGCCACCAGTGACCCAACAGGGGTCGTCGACGAGCAGTACTTC.

This clone has just a few counts. This chain joins TRBV24-1 and TRBJ2-1, with TRBD2 matching over 8 bases. Germline CDR1 is KGHDR and CDR2 is SFDVKD. The CDR3 consists of 16 residues. V was clipped by 3 bases and J by 0 bases; unmatched bases: 3. The CDR3 is CATSDPGGSSYNEQFF. CDR3 bases: TGTGCCACCAGTGATCCGGGAGGGAGCTCCTACAATGAGCAGTTCTTC.

The genes are TRBV5-6 and TRBJ2-3, with TRBD2 identical over 11 bases. The CDR3 has 17 amino acids. Unmatched junction bases numbered 8, after V lost 4 bases and J lost 1 base. Germline CDR1 and CDR2: SGHDT and YYEEEE. The CDR3 DNA follows: TGTGCCAGCAGCCCTTTACTAGCGGGGGTGCGCACAGATACGCAGTATTTT. This encodes CASSPLLAGVRTDTQYF.

V and J are TRBV5-6 and TRBJ2-5; possible D gene TRBD1, 6 bases. The CDR3 has 14 amino acids. Germline V gives CDR1 SGHDT, CDR2 YYEEEE. With 5 bases removed from V and 4 bases from J, the gap between germline ends came to 15 bases. CDR3 bases: TGTGCCAGCAGTTACACAGGGTTTTCAGAGACCCAGTACTTC. This sequence encodes CASSYTGFSETQYF.

The chain uses TRBV30 and TRBJ2-3; D might be TRBD1 (5 bases). Trimming cost V 2 bases and J 1 base, with 16 bases left between them. CDR3 length equals 16 residues. Germline values: CDR1 GTSNPN, CDR2 SVGIG (reference sequence). The CDR3 DNA is TGTGCCTGGAGTCCAAGGGGCGGAAAGGGCACAGATACGCAGTATTTT. Translated: CAWSPRGGKGTDTQYF. The full variable domain, completed using reference TRBV30 and TRBJ2-3, is SQTIHQWPATLVQPVGSPLSLECTVEGTSNPNLYWYRQAAGRGLQLLFYSVGIGQISSEVPQNLSASRPQDRQFILSSKKLLLSDSGFYLCAWSPRGGKGTDTQYFGPGTRLTVL.